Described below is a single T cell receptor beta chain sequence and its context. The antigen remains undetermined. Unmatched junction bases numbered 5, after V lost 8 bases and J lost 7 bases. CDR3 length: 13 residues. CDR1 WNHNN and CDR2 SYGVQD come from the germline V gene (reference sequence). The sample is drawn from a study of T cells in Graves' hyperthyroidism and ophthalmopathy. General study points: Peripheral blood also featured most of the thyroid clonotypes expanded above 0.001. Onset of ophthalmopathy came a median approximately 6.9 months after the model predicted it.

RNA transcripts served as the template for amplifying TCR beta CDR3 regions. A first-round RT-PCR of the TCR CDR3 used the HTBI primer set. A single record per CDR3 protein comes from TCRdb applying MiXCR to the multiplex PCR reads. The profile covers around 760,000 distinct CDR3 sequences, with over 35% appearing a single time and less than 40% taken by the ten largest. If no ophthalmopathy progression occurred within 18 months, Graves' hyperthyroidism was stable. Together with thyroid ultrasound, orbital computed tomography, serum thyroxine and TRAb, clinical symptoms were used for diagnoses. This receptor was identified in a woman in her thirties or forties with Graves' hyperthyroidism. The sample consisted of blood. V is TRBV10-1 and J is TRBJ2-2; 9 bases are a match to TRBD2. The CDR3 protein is CASAGLAIGELFF. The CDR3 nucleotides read TGCGCCAGCGCGGGACTAGCTATCGGGGAGCTGTTTTTT.